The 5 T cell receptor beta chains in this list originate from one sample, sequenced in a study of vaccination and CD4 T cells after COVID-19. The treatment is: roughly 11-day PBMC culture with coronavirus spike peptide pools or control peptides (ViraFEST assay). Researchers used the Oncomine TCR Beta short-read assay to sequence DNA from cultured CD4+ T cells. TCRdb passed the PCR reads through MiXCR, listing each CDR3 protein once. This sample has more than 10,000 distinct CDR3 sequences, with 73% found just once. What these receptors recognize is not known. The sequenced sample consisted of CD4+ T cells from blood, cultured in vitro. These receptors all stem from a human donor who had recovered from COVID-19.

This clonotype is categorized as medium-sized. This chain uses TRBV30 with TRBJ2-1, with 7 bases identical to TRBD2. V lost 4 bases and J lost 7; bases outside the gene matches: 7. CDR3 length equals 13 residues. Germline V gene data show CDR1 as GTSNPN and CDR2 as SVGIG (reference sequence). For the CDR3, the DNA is TGTGCCTGGACCGGACTAGTAGGGAATGAGCAGTTCTTC. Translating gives CAWTGLVGNEQFF.

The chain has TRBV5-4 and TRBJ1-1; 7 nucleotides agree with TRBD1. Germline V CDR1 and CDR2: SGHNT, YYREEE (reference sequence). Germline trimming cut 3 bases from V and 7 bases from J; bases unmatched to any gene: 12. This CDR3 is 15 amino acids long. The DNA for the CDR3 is TGTGCCAGCAGCTCCGGTTCAGGGGGATATTTTGAAGCTTTCTTT. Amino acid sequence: CASSSGSGGYFEAFF. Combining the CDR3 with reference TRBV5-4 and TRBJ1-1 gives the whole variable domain ETGVTQSPTHLIKTRGQQVTLRCSSQSGHNTVSWYQQALGQGPQFIFQYYREEENGRGNFPPRFSGLQFPNYSSELNVNALELDDSALYLCASSSGSGGYFEAFFGQGTRLTVV.

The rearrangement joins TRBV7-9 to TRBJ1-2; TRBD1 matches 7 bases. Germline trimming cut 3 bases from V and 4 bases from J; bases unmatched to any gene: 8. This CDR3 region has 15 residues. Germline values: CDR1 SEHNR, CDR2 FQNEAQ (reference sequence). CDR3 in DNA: TGTGCCAGCAGCTTTTCCGGACAGGCCGGCTATGGCTACACCTTC. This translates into CASSFSGQAGYGYTF.

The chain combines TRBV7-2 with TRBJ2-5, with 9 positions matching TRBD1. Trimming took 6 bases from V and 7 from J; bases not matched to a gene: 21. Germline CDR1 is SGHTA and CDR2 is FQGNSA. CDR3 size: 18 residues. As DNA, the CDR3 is TGTGCCAGCAGACCCGACAGGGGGGGTTTGGTACTAGTGGGGACCCAGTACTTC. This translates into CASRPDRGGLVLVGTQYF.

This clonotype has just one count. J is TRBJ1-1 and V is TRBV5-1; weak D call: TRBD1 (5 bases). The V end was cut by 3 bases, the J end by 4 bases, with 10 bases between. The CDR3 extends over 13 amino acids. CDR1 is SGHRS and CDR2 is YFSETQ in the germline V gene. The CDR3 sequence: CASSYSGSTEAFF. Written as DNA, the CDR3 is TGCGCCAGCAGCTACTCAGGGAGCACTGAAGCTTTCTTT.